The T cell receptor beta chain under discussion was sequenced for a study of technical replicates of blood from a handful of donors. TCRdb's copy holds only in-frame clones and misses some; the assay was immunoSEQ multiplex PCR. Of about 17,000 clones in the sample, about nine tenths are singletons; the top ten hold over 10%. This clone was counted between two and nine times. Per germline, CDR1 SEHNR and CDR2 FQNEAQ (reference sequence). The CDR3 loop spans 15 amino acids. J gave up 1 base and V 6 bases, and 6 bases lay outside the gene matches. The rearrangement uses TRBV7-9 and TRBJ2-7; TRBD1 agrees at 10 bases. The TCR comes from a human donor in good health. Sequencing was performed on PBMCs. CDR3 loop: CASSRQGAYSYEQYF. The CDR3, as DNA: TGTGCCAGCAGTCGACAGGGGGCCTATTCCTACGAGCAGTACTTC.